The T cell receptor (beta chain) described here comes from a study of sequential checkpoint blockade in melanoma. Profiling relied on immunoSEQ multiplex PCR, and the TCRdb table lists in-frame clones only, not all of them. The top ten hold around 23% of the sample, which has approximately 26,000 clones, 60% to 80% seen once. Noted treatment: randomized to nivolumab then ipilimumab (arm A) or the reverse (arm B). Germline V gene data show CDR1 as MNHNS and CDR2 as SASEGT. J lost 1 base, V lost 0 bases, and 5 bases had no gene match. The CDR3 length is 16 residues. V is TRBV6-1 and J is TRBJ2-7, with TRBD2 identical over 8 bases. The sample consisted of CD8+ T cells sorted from blood (inferred from file names), taken from a patient given nivolumab and ipilimumab in sequence. The receptor's source is a human donor with melanoma. The CDR3 DNA is TGTGCCAGCAGTGAAGCTCTAGCGGGTGCTTCCTACGAGCAGTACTTC. This translates into CASSEALAGASYEQYF.